This passage covers 22 T cell receptor beta chains from one sample sequenced in a study of post-analysis software for immune sequencing data (dated by TCRdb to 2013 to 2016). Library preparation used PCR. The sequencing machine was an Illumina HiSeq 2500. Unique molecular identifiers were incorporated into TCR beta cDNA libraries to reduce PCR and sequencing biases. Using fastp at Q25 and MiXCR, TCRdb reprocessed the public reads and kept productive beta chains. A single entry per CDR3 protein holds the most common genes and DNA from its merged rows. The table for this sample lists about 770,000 distinct CDR3 sequences; just over 45% of them were counted only once. The ten largest account for roughly 4.9% of the sample. What the study reported, not specific to this receptor: Significantly higher frequencies in patients than in controls were found for five or six TRBV segments, including TRBV5-6, TRBV5-1 and TRBV20-1.

Antigen specificity for these receptors is unknown. The material sequenced was blood. These receptors all come from a girl aged 10 to 17 with multiple sclerosis.

J is TRBJ1-2 and V is TRBV2, with D unresolved. CDR1 is SNHLY and CDR2 is FYNNEI in the germline V gene. Between the trimmed V and J ends, which lost 0 bases and 1 base, there was a span of 12 bases. The CDR3 loop spans 16 amino acids. The CDR3 DNA sequence: TGTGCCAGCAGTGAAGCGCCGGCAGCATTTAACTATGGCTACACCTTC. Its translation is CASSEAPAAFNYGYTF.

The chain carries TRBV29-1 and TRBJ2-7; 10 bases fit TRBD1. Germline CDR1 is SQVTM and CDR2 is ANQGSEA. The trim removed 7 bases at V and 7 bases at J, leaving 10 bases unmatched. The CDR3 covers 13 residues. CDR3 coding DNA: TGCAGCGCCGGGACAGGGGATGCTTGGGAGCAGTACTTC. Encoded protein: CSAGTGDAWEQYF.

This rearrangement joins TRBV7-9 to TRBJ1-2; the D gene is possibly TRBD1 (5 bases). From germline, CDR1 is SEHNR and CDR2 FQNEAQ (reference sequence). V lost 6 bases and J 5 bases, leaving 13 bases between the germline ends. The CDR3 is 13 amino acids. CDR3 sequence reads: CASSFDSIYGYTF. CDR3 nucleotides: TGTGCCAGCAGTTTCGACAGCATTTATGGCTACACCTTC.

The J gene is TRBJ2-7, the V gene TRBV20-1; 7 nucleotides agree with TRBD1. Germline CDR1 and CDR2: DFQATT and SNEGSKA (reference sequence). The V segment lost 6 bases and the J segment 7 bases; nucleotides outside the gene matches: 9. This CDR3 has 12 residues. CDR3 sequence reads: CSAPDRYNEQYF. As DNA, the CDR3 is TGCAGTGCGCCGGACAGGTACAATGAGCAGTACTTC.

The chain links TRBV20-1 to TRBJ2-3; 11 bases fit TRBD2. V gave up 6 bases and J gave up 5 bases; unmatched junction bases: 22. The CDR3 covers 19 residues. Germline assignment: CDR1 DFQATT and CDR2 SNEGSKA (reference sequence). CDR3 bases: TGCAGTGCAACTCCGGGACAGGCATTCTCGCTAGCGGGAGGAGATACGCAGTATTTT. Residues: CSATPGQAFSLAGGDTQYF.

V is TRBV29-1 and J is TRBJ2-4, with 8 bases matching TRBD1. The DNA end is a closer match to TRBJ2-7, so the J assignment may be wrong. CDR3 length: 14 amino acids. Germline V gives CDR1 SQVTM, CDR2 ANQGSEA. In nucleotides, the CDR3 is TGCAGCGTTGAAAGCAGGGGGCTCTCCTACGAGCAGTACTTC. Residues: CSVESRGLSYEQYF.

The chain uses TRBV6-1 and TRBJ2-3; 8 bases agree with TRBD1. Germline trimming cut 4 bases from V and 2 bases from J; bases unmatched to any gene: 5. From germline, CDR1 is MNHNS and CDR2 SASEGT. The CDR3 is made up of 15 amino acids. CDR3 coding DNA: TGTGCCAGCAGTGCACAGGGGGGATCCACAGATACGCAGTATTTT. The encoded protein is CASSAQGGSTDTQYF.

This clonotype came up many times. The junction departs from germline at one end; a sequencing error may be responsible. The chain links TRBV5-1 to TRBJ2-5, with D perhaps matching TRBD2 (5 bases). The germline V gene has CDR1 SGHRS and CDR2 YFSETQ. This CDR3 spans 14 amino acids. In DNA, the CDR3 is TGTGCCAGCAGCTTGCGGACGGGACAAGAGACCCAGTACTTC. Translated, it gives CASSLRTGQETQYF.

V is TRBV10-3 and J is TRBJ2-3; no reliable D call. The V gene's germline CDR1 is ENHRY and CDR2 SYGVKD. The ends were cut back, 0 bases at V and 2 bases at J, with 6 bases in the middle. This CDR3 has 14 amino acids. CDR3 protein: CAISESWDTDTQYF. CDR3 nucleotides: TGTGCCATCAGTGAGTCGTGGGACACAGATACGCAGTATTTT.

This clonotype was counted a few times. The V and J genes are TRBV5-8 and TRBJ2-1; no clear D. Looked up from germline, CDR1 is SGHTS and CDR2 is YDEGEE. The CDR3 runs to 16 residues. Trimming stripped 1 base from V and 4 bases from J, with 15 bases between. Written as DNA, the CDR3 is TGTGCCAGCAGCTTGTCCCGCAGTCCCCCGTACAATGAGCAGTTCTTC. Its translation is CASSLSRSPPYNEQFF.

The chain recombines TRBV20-1 with TRBJ2-7; D perhaps matches TRBD2 (5 bases). This CDR3 is 14 amino acids long. Trimming took off 6 bases at V and 7 bases at J, with 22 bases between the two ends. Germline assignment: CDR1 DFQATT and CDR2 SNEGSKA (reference sequence). The CDR3: CSASRADSMEEQYF. CDR3 in DNA: TGCAGTGCCTCCCGCGCGGACTCTATGGAGGAGCAGTACTTC.

The chain joins TRBV7-2 to TRBJ2-4; D is uncertain. From germline, CDR1 is SGHTA and CDR2 FQGNSA. Trimming shortened V by 6 bases and J by 12 bases, and 18 bases separated the two germline ends. CDR3 size: 13 residues. CDR3 region: CASRPNGIDAQYF. CDR3 DNA sequence: TGTGCCAGCAGACCAAATGGTATTGACGCTCAGTACTTC.

The chain links TRBV20-1 to TRBJ2-1; 14 bases are shared with TRBD2. Germline lookup yields CDR1 DFQATT and CDR2 SNEGSKA (reference sequence). There are 15 residues in the CDR3. Trimming at V came to 6 bases and at J to 7 bases, leaving 8 bases not matched to a gene. Written as DNA, the CDR3 is TGCAGTGCGGATAAGACTAGCGGGAGGGATAATGAGCAGTTCTTC. As protein: CSADKTSGRDNEQFF.

A word on this clonotype: At one end the junction does not follow the germline gene, possibly because of a read error. This chain connects TRBV11-3 to TRBJ2-1, with TRBD2 as a possible D gene (6 bases). The CDR3 covers 13 residues. Germline V gene sequence: CDR1 SGHNT, CDR2 YENEEA. The CDR3 is CASSLGLYNKQFF. CDR3 nucleotide sequence: TGTGCCAGCAGCTTGGGACTGTACAATAAGCAGTTCTTC. The complete variable domain, with remaining parts taken from reference TRBV11-3 and TRBJ2-1, reads EAGVVQSPRYKIIEKKQPVAFWCNPISGHNTLYWYLQNLGQGPELLIRYENEEAVDDSQLPKDRFSAERLKGVDSTLKIQPAELGDSAVYLCASSLGLYNKQFFGPGTRLTVL.

This chain joins TRBV28 and TRBJ1-1; D is perhaps TRBD1 (5 bases). V was shortened by 3 bases and J by 5 bases, with 10 bases between the two germline ends. Germline loops: CDR1 MDHEN, CDR2 SYDVKM. This CDR3 has 13 residues. CDR3 nucleotide sequence: TGTGCCAGCAGTTTTAAGGGGAGGACTGAAGCTTTCTTT. It translates to CASSFKGRTEAFF.

This sequence joins TRBV12-3 or TRBV12-4 and TRBJ1-5, with D unresolved. The CDR3 consists of 12 residues. Between the trimmed V and J ends, which lost 1 base and 6 bases, there was a span of 4 bases. The DNA for the CDR3 is TGTGCCAGCAGTTTAGGGACTCAGCCCCAGCATTTT. Protein product: CASSLGTQPQHF.

Notes on this clonotype: The junction and the germline gene differ at one end; a read error may be behind it. The chain employs TRBV12-3 or TRBV12-4 and TRBJ2-5, with D possibly being TRBD1 or TRBD2 (5 bases each). The CDR3 covers 18 residues. The CDR3 DNA sequence: TGTGCCAGCACCCACTTCCGGGACCGACTATACCAAGGAGAGACCCGGTACTTC. It specifies CASTHFRDRLYQGETRYF.

This sequence joins TRBV20-1 and TRBJ2-1, with 14 bases aligning to TRBD2. V trimming: 1 base; J trimming: 9 bases; junction bases outside the gene matches: 5. Germline assignment: CDR1 DFQATT and CDR2 SNEGSKA (reference sequence). The CDR3 consists of 15 residues. For the CDR3, the DNA is TGCAGTGCTAGAGTCCATGGACTAGCGGGGGGTGAGCAGTTCTTC. Its translation: CSARVHGLAGGEQFF.

In this sample, this clonotype turned up a few times. This chain joins TRBV20-1 and TRBJ2-7, with 10 bases that match TRBD2. Germline values: CDR1 DFQATT, CDR2 SNEGSKA (reference sequence). Trimming removed 0 bases from V and 6 bases from J; junction bases left unmatched: 5. The CDR3 has 14 amino acids. The CDR3 spells CSAREPSGRAEQYF. CDR3 coding DNA: TGCAGTGCTAGAGAGCCTAGCGGGAGAGCCGAGCAGTACTTC.

This clonotype was found once. The CDR3 DNA reads TGCGCCAGCAGCCAAGTAGAACAGCCGAATGAAAAACTGTTTTTT. This codes for CASSQVEQPNEKLFF. This chain connects TRBV4-1 to TRBJ1-4; no clear D gene. The CDR3 has 15 amino acids. Germline V CDR1 and CDR2: MGHRA, YSYEKL. V was pared by 1 base and J by 5 bases, with 11 bases between.

This chain joins TRBV12-3 or TRBV12-4 and TRBJ2-1; TRBD1 agrees at 9 bases. Germline trimming cut 5 bases from V and 9 bases from J; bases unmatched to any gene: 11. The CDR3 loop spans 15 amino acids. The CDR3 loop reads CASSPRTGVCVEQFF. CDR3 coding DNA: TGTGCCAGCAGTCCCCGGACAGGGGTTTGTGTTGAGCAGTTCTTC.

This clonotype was picked up a small number of times. The chain joins TRBV12-3 or TRBV12-4 to TRBJ2-3, with 8 nucleotides matching TRBD2. V lost 6 bases to trimming and J lost 6 bases; unmatched junction nucleotides: 20. This CDR3 region has 18 residues. The CDR3 nucleotides are TGTGCCAGCAGCCCCAGGCGGGAGGACGGGAGGCCCACGGATACGCAGTATTTT. Amino acid sequence: CASSPRREDGRPTDTQYF.